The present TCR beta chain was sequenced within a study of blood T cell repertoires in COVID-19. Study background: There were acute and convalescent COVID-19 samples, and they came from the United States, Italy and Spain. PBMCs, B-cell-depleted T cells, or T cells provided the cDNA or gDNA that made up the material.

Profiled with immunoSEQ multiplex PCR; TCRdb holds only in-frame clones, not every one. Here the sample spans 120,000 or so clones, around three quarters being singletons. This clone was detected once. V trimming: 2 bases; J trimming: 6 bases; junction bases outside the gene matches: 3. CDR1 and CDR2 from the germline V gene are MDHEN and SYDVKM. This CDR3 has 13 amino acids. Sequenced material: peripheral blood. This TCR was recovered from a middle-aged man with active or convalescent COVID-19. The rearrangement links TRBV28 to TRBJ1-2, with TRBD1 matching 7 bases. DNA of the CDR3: TGTGCCAGCAGTTTAGACAGGGAAAATGGCTACACCTTC. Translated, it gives CASSLDRENGYTF.